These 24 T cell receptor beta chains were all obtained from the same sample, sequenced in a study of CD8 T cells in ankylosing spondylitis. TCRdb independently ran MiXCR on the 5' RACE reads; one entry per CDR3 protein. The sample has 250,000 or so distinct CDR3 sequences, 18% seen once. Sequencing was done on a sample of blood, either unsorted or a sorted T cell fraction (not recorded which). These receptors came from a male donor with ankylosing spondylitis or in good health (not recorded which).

The CDR3 nucleotides read TGTGCCAGCAGTTGGGACAGCTATAATTCACCCCTCCACTTT. It specifies CASSWDSYNSPLHF. J is TRBJ1-6 and V is TRBV27, with 7 nucleotides matching TRBD1. The CDR3 is 14 amino acids. V shed 4 bases and J 3 bases; nucleotides not matched to a gene: 0. Germline V gene sequence: CDR1 MNHEY, CDR2 SMNVEV (reference sequence).

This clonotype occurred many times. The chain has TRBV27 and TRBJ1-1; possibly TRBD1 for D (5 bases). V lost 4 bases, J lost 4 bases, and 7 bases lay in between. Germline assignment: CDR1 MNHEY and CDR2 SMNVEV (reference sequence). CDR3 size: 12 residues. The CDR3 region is CASSSGGTEAFF. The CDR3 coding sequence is TGTGCCAGCAGTTCTGGGGGCACTGAAGCTTTCTTT.

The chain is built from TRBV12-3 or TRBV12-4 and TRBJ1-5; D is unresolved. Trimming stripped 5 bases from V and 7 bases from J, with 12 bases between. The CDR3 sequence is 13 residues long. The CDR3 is CASSPEGWQPQHF. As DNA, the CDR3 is TGTGCCAGCAGTCCCGAGGGTTGGCAGCCCCAGCATTTT.

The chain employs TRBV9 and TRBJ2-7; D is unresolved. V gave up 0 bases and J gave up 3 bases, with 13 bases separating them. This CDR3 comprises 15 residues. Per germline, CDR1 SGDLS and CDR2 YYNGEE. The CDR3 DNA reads TGTGCCAGCAGCGTAGAAACGGCCAGATTCTACGAGCAGTACTTC. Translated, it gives CASSVETARFYEQYF.

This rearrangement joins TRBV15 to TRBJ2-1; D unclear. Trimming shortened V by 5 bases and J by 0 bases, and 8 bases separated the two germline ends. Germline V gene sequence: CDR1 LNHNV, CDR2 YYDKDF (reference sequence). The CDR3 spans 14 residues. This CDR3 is CATSGTSSYNEQFF. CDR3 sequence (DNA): TGTGCCACCAGCGGCACAAGCTCCTACAATGAGCAGTTCTTC.

The CDR3 spells CASSPLPYEQYF. The DNA for the CDR3 is TGTGCCAGCAGCCCCCTCCCCTACGAGCAGTACTTC. The chain is built from TRBV7-9 and TRBJ2-7, with D uncertain. Germline CDR1 is SEHNR and CDR2 is FQNEAQ (reference sequence). This CDR3 spans 12 amino acids. Trimming left V 5 bases short and J 2 bases short, with 7 bases between.

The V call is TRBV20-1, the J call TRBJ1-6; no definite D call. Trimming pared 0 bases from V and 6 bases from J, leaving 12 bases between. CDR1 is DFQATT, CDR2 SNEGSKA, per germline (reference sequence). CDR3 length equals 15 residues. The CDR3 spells CSARDLENTNSPLHF. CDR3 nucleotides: TGCAGTGCTAGAGATCTGGAGAACACTAATTCACCCCTCCACTTT.

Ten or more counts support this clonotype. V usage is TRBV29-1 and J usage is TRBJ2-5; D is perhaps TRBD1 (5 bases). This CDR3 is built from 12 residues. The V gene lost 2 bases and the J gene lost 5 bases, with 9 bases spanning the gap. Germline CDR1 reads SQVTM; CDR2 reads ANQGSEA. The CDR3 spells CSVEQGSETQYF. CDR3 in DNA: TGCAGCGTTGAACAGGGTTCTGAGACCCAGTACTTC.

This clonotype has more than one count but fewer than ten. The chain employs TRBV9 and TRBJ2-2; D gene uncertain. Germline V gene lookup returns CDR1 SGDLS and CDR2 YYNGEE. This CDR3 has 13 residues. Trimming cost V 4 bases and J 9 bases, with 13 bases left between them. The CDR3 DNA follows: TGTGCCAGCAGCCCCGGCGGAGTTCGGGAGCTGTTTTTT. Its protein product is CASSPGGVRELFF.

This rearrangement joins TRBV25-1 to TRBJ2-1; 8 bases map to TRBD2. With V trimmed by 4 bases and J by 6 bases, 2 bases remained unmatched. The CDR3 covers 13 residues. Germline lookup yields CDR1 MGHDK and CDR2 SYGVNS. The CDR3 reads CASSGSGSNEQFF. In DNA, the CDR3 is TGTGCCAGCAGTGGCAGCGGGAGCAATGAGCAGTTCTTC.

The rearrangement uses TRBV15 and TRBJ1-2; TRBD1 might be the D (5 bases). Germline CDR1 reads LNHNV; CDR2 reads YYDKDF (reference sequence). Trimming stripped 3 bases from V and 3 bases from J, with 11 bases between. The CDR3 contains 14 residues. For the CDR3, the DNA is TGTGCCACCAGCAGCCTTGTGGGACACTATGGCTACACCTTC. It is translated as CATSSLVGHYGYTF.

As DNA, the CDR3 is TGTGCCATCAGTGAGTCAAAATTCGACGGGGAGCTGTTTTTT. Encoded protein: CAISESKFDGELFF. This sequence joins TRBV10-3 and TRBJ2-2; the D is unclear. Germline loops: CDR1 ENHRY, CDR2 SYGVKD. The V end lost 0 bases, the J end lost 7 bases, and 9 bases lay between the germline ends. This CDR3 contains 14 residues.

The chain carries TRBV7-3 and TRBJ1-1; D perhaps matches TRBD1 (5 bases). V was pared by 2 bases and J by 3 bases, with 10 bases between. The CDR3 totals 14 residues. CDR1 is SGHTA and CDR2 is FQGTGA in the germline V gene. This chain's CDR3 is CASSLEGPDTEAFF. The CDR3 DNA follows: TGTGCCAGCAGCTTAGAGGGGCCTGACACTGAAGCTTTCTTT.

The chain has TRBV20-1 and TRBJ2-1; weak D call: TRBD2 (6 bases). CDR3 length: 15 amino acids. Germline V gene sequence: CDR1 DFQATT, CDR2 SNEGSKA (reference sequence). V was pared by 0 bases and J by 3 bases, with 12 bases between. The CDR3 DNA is TGCAGTGCTAGAGATTCGGAGGGAGTCTACAATGAGCAGTTCTTC. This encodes CSARDSEGVYNEQFF.

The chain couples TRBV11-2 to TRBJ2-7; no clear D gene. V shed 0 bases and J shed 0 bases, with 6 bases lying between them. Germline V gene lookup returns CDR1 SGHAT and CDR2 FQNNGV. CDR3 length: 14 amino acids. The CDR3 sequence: CASSLDHNSYEQYF. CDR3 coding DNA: TGTGCCAGCAGCTTAGACCACAACTCCTACGAGCAGTACTTC.

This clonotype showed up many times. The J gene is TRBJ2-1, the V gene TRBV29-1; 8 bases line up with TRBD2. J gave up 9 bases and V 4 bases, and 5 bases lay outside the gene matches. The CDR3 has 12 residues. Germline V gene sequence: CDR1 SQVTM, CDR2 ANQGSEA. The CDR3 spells CSVAGLAGEQFF. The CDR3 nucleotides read TGCAGCGTTGCTGGACTAGCTGGTGAGCAGTTCTTC.

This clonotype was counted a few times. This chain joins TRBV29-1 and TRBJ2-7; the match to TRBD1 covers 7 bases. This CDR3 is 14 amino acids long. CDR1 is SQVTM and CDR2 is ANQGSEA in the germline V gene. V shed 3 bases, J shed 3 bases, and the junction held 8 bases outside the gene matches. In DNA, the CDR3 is TGCAGCGTTGAGGGATGGGGACAGAACTACGAGCAGTACTTC. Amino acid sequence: CSVEGWGQNYEQYF.

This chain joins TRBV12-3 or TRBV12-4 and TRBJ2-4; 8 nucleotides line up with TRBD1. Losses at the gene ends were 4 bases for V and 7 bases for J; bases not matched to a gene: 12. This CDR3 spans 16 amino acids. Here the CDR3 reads CASSWTGSERGNIQYF. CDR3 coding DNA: TGTGCCAGCAGTTGGACAGGGAGTGAAAGGGGGAACATTCAGTACTTC.

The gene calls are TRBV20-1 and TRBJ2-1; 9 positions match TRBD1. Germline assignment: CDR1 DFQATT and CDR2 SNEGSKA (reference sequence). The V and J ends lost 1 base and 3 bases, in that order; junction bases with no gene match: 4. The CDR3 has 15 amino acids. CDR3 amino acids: CSARGGQGGYNEQFF. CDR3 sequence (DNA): TGCAGTGCTAGAGGGGGACAGGGAGGCTACAATGAGCAGTTCTTC.

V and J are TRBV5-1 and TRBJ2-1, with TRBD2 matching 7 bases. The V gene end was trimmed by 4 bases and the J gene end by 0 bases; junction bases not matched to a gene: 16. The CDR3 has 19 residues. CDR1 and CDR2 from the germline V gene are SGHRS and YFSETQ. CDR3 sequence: CASSPTIILAPVSYNEQFF. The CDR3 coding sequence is TGCGCCAGCAGCCCCACTATTATACTAGCGCCTGTCTCCTACAATGAGCAGTTCTTC.

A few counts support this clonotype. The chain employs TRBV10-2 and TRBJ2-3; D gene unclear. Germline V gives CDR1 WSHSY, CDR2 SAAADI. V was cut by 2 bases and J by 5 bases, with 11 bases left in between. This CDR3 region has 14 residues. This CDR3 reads CASSEGLGKDTQYF. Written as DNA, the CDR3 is TGCGCCAGCAGTGAGGGGCTAGGGAAAGATACGCAGTATTTT.

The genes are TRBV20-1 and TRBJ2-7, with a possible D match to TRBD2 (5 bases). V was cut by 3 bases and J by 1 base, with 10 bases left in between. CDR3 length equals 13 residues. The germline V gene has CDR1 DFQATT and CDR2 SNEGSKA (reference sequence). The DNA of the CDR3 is TGCAGTGCTAGCCACGGGGAATCCTACGAGCAGTACTTC. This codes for CSASHGESYEQYF.

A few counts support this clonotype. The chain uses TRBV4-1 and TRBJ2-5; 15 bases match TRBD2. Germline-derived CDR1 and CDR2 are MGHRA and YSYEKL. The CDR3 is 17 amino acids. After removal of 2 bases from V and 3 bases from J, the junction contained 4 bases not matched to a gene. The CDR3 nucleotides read TGCGCCAGCAGCCAACGAAGGACTAGCGGGAGGGAAGAGACCCAGTACTTC. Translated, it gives CASSQRRTSGREETQYF.

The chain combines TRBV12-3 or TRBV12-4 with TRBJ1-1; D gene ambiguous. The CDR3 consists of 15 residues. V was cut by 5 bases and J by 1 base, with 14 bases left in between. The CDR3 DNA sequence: TGTGCCAGCAGTGGCGACCTGGACGGGAACACTGAAGCTTTCTTT. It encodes CASSGDLDGNTEAFF.